Shown below are 17 T cell receptor beta chains from a single sample sequenced in a study of blood T cell repertoires in COVID-19. Sequenced by immunoSEQ multiplex PCR; TCRdb stores in-frame clones only, minus some. Among over 65,000 clones listed, over 70% were seen once. Sequenced: peripheral blood. The receptors here all came from a human donor in a cohort sampled during active COVID-19.

At least ten counts were recorded for this clone. The chain couples TRBV24-1 to TRBJ2-2; 7 bases fit TRBD1. Germline CDR1 and CDR2: KGHDR and SFDVKD. The CDR3 is 15 residues long. J lost 0 bases, V lost 7 bases, and 4 bases had no gene match. CDR3 nucleotides: TGTGCCACCAGACAGGGGTCCGCGAACACCGGGGAGCTGTTTTTT. This codes for CATRQGSANTGELFF.

This chain connects TRBV24-1 to TRBJ2-1; 12 nucleotides line up with TRBD2. Germline values: CDR1 KGHDR, CDR2 SFDVKD. V shed 6 bases and J 8 bases; nucleotides not matched to a gene: 4. The CDR3 spans 14 residues. The CDR3 DNA reads TGTGCCACCAGTCTAGCGGGAGGGCCGGATGAGCAGTTCTTC. Translated: CATSLAGGPDEQFF.

V is TRBV6-5 and J is TRBJ2-1; 7 bases align to TRBD1. V shed 7 bases and J 6 bases; nucleotides not matched to a gene: 12. This CDR3 comprises 15 residues. The germline gives CDR1 MNHEY, CDR2 SVGAGI. In nucleotides, the CDR3 is TGTGCCAGCACCCAGACCCGGACAGGCTTCAATGAGCAGTTCTTC. Residues: CASTQTRTGFNEQFF.

The chain links TRBV29-1 to TRBJ2-1; no firm D call. The CDR3 contains 13 residues. Germline CDR1 SQVTM, CDR2 ANQGSEA. V was pared by 5 bases and J by 0 bases, with 8 bases between. The CDR3 loop reads CSVFGSSYNEQFF. CDR3 sequence (DNA): TGCAGCGTTTTTGGTAGCTCCTACAATGAGCAGTTCTTC.

This clone was observed at least ten times. The rearrangement joins TRBV6-4 to TRBJ2-1; tentative D call: TRBD2 (6 bases). Trimming left V 3 bases short and J 9 bases short, with 15 bases between. This CDR3 has 14 amino acids. From germline, CDR1 is MRHNA and CDR2 SNTAGT. For the CDR3, the DNA is TGTGCCAGCAGTGATACGGGAGAAAGGGGTGAGCAGTTCTTC. Protein product: CASSDTGERGEQFF.

The rearrangement links TRBV7-3 to TRBJ2-7; 8 bases are shared with TRBD1. V lost 5 bases and J lost 3; bases outside the gene matches: 9. This CDR3 has 15 amino acids. The germline V gene encodes CDR1 SGHTA and CDR2 FQGTGA. This chain's CDR3 is CASSASPGTGYEQYF. DNA for the CDR3: TGTGCCAGCAGCGCCTCACCCGGGACAGGCTACGAGCAGTACTTC.

V usage is TRBV5-4 and J usage is TRBJ2-1; 9 bases agree with TRBD2. After removal of 3 bases from V and 5 bases from J, the junction contained 6 bases not matched to a gene. The CDR3 totals 15 residues. Germline CDR1 is SGHNT and CDR2 is YYREEE (reference sequence). Here the CDR3 reads CASSSFSGRHNEQFF. DNA of the CDR3: TGTGCCAGCAGCTCTTTTAGCGGGAGACACAATGAGCAGTTCTTC. The full variable domain, with the rest looked up from reference TRBV5-4 and TRBJ2-1, is ETGVTQSPTHLIKTRGQQVTLRCSSQSGHNTVSWYQQALGQGPQFIFQYYREEENGRGNFPPRFSGLQFPNYSSELNVNALELDDSALYLCASSSFSGRHNEQFFGPGTRLTVL.

The chain links TRBV19 to TRBJ2-1, with D hard to call. Germline values: CDR1 LNHDA, CDR2 SQIVND (reference sequence). V dropped 0 bases and J dropped 0 bases, with 6 bases sitting between them. The length of the CDR3 is 15 residues. The CDR3 bases are TGTGCCAGTAGTATAGAACGGAGCTCCTACAATGAGCAGTTCTTC. Its protein product is CASSIERSSYNEQFF.

The chain links TRBV7-9 to TRBJ1-3, with TRBD1 as a possible D gene (6 bases). This CDR3 spans 15 amino acids. V was pared by 5 bases and J by 4 bases, with 15 bases between. Looked up from germline, CDR1 is SEHNR and CDR2 is FQNEAQ (reference sequence). The CDR3: CASSPPGGPGNTIYF. CDR3 sequence (DNA): TGTGCCAGCAGCCCTCCCGGGGGGCCAGGAAACACCATATATTTT.

The rearrangement links TRBV19 to TRBJ1-1; TRBD1 matches at 7 bases. The CDR3 spans 15 residues. V gave up 0 bases and J gave up 11 bases; unmatched junction bases: 12. Per germline, CDR1 LNHDA and CDR2 SQIVND (reference sequence). The CDR3: CASSIEGRDRALAFF. The CDR3 bases are TGTGCCAGTAGTATAGAGGGAAGAGACAGGGCCTTGGCTTTCTTT.

This sequence joins TRBV5-1 and TRBJ2-5, with 8 bases matching TRBD1. The germline gives CDR1 SGHRS, CDR2 YFSETQ. The trim removed 4 bases at V and 5 bases at J, leaving 19 bases unmatched. The CDR3 sequence is 18 residues long. CDR3 region: CASSTRRTGKSSVETQYF. CDR3 coding DNA: TGCGCCAGCAGCACGAGACGGACAGGGAAATCGTCGGTGGAGACCCAGTACTTC.

The chain recombines TRBV28 with TRBJ2-7; D may be TRBD2 (7 bases). Germline assignment: CDR1 MDHEN and CDR2 SYDVKM. This CDR3 spans 14 amino acids. V was shortened by 6 bases and J by 6 bases, with 18 bases between the two germline ends. The CDR3 protein is CASSPQGRGGEQYF. DNA of the CDR3: TGTGCCAGCAGCCCTCAGGGGCGCGGGGGCGAGCAGTACTTC.

The chain carries TRBV19 and TRBJ2-1; TRBD2 aligns across 10 bases. The CDR3 contains 17 residues. Germline trimming cut 6 bases from V and 8 bases from J; bases unmatched to any gene: 16. In germline, CDR1 is LNHDA, CDR2 SQIVND (reference sequence). CDR3 DNA sequence: TGTGCCAGTAGCACTACTCCGGGACTAGCGCTTCGGGATGAGCAGTTCTTC. Its protein product is CASSTTPGLALRDEQFF.

The V call is TRBV5-1, the J call TRBJ2-7, with 8 nucleotides matching TRBD1. The CDR3 has 14 amino acids. V dropped 5 bases and J dropped 4; count of bases not matched to a gene: 8. The germline V gene has CDR1 SGHRS and CDR2 YFSETQ. CDR3 coding DNA: TGCGCCAGCAGTTCGGGACAGGAGATGTACGAGCAGTACTTC. The encoded protein is CASSSGQEMYEQYF.

The chain has TRBV5-5 and TRBJ1-2; maybe TRBD1 (6 bases). Germline V CDR1 and CDR2: SGHKS, YYEKEE (reference sequence). The length of the CDR3 is 14 residues. V lost 2 bases and J 4 bases, leaving 12 bases between the germline ends. CDR3 region: CASSFGGRGYGYTF. In DNA, the CDR3 is TGTGCCAGCAGCTTCGGGGGGCGCGGCTATGGCTACACCTTC.

This clone was seen a few times. The V gene is TRBV2, the J gene TRBJ2-1; tentative D call: TRBD1 (6 bases). Germline V gives CDR1 SNHLY, CDR2 FYNNEI. V shed 6 bases and J shed 12 bases, with 18 bases lying between them. The CDR3 length is 13 residues. CDR3 region: CASSMGTAQGQFF. The CDR3, as DNA: TGTGCCAGCAGCATGGGGACGGCACAGGGGCAGTTCTTC.

The chain is built from TRBV19 and TRBJ2-7; tentative D call: TRBD1 (5 bases). Germline lookup yields CDR1 LNHDA and CDR2 SQIVND (reference sequence). The CDR3 is 13 amino acids. V was clipped by 3 bases and J by 6 bases, with 12 bases between them. DNA of the CDR3: TGTGCCAGTAGTATGAGCAGGGATCGCGAGCAGTACTTC. Encoded protein: CASSMSRDREQYF.